A selection of T cell receptor beta chains follows, all from one sample in a study of T cell responses to AZD1222 COVID-19 vaccine. Some clones are missing from TCRdb's copy, which holds only in-frame ones; the method was immunoSEQ multiplex PCR. The table lists some 58,000 clones, approximately 80% of them singletons. The sample in question was peripheral blood, obtained 28 days after the second AZD1222 dose. The receptors shown here come from an adult who received the AZD1222 COVID-19 vaccine. Both conserved end residues are part of each CDR3. A D gene is named only where the DNA matches it firmly. Part of the rows lack a size; the others show once, few, many or a class for expanded clones.

d_gene	v_gene	abundance	j_gene	CDR3nt	CDR3aa
-	TRBV28	-	TRBJ2-2	TGTGCCAGCAGTTCCTTCGGGCGGAACACCGGGGAGCTGTTTTTT	CASSSFGRNTGELFF
-	TRBV27	-	TRBJ2-1	TGTGCCAGCAGTAGACGAGGGACCCCGGGGGACCACAATGAGCAGTTCTTC	CASSRRGTPGDHNEQFF
TRBD2	TRBV3-1/TRBV3-2	-	TRBJ2-2	TGTGCCAGCAGCCCCTCGACTAGCGGGGGAACGAACACCGGGGAGCTGTTTTTT	CASSPSTSGGTNTGELFF
-	TRBV7-2	-	TRBJ1-5	TGTGCCAGCAGCTCAAGCGGCCAGCCCCAGCATTTT	CASSSSGQPQHF
-	TRBV12-5	few	TRBJ1-1	TGTGCTAGTGGTTCGGGAGTACCGAACACTGAAGCTTTCTTT	CASGSGVPNTEAFF
TRBD1	TRBV6-5	-	TRBJ1-2	TGTGCCAGCAGCCTGGGGACAGGGCGTAGTGGCTACACCTTC	CASSLGTGRSGYTF
TRBD2	TRBV5-8	few	TRBJ2-1	TGTGCCAGCAGCTTGGCCAGGAAACTAGCGTCGGTCTTC	CASSLARKLASVF
TRBD2	TRBV6-4	few	TRBJ2-1	TGTGCCAGCAGTGAAGAAGGACTAGCGCCTTACAATGAGCAGTTCTTC	CASSEEGLAPYNEQFF
TRBD1	TRBV28	-	TRBJ2-7	TGTGCCACCCATAGACAGGGCTACGAGCAGTACTTC	CATHRQGYEQYF
-	TRBV19	once	TRBJ1-5	TGTGCCAGTAGTTTCCAGGGGTCTGATCAGCCCCAGCATTTT	CASSFQGSDQPQHF
-	TRBV5-6	-	TRBJ2-5	TGTGCCAGCAGCCCTGACTCAATCGTGGAGACCCAGTACTTC	CASSPDSIVETQYF
-	TRBV3-1/TRBV3-2	-	TRBJ1-1	TGTGCCAGCAGCCAATCCGGGGGGACTGAAGCTTTCTTT	CASSQSGGTEAFF
TRBD2	TRBV11-2	-	TRBJ2-5	TGTGCCAGCAGCCCACAGGTGGGAGGGCAAGCGACCCAGTACTTC	CASSPQVGGQATQYF
TRBD2	TRBV28	-	TRBJ2-7	TGTGCCAGCAGTTTACCTAGCGGCGCCTCGGGGGAGCAGTACTTC	CASSLPSGASGEQYF
TRBD1	TRBV5-6	-	TRBJ1-6	TGTGCCAGCAGCCTACCGGGACAGGGGAAGGAACCCCTCCACTTT	CASSLPGQGKEPLHF
-	TRBV28	-	TRBJ1-2	TGTGCCAGCAGCCTGGGGAACTATGGCTACACCTTC	CASSLGNYGYTF
-	TRBV9	-	TRBJ2-3	TGTGCCAGCAGCGTAGGGGCAGGGAGGACAGATACGCAGTATTTT	CASSVGAGRTDTQYF
-	TRBV7-9	-	TRBJ2-2	TGTGCCAGCAGCCCCAACGCCGGGGAGCTGTTTTTT	CASSPNAGELFF
-	TRBV11-2	-	TRBJ1-1	TGTGCCAGCAGCTGGGCGGATAACACTGAAGCTTTCTTT	CASSWADNTEAFF
-	TRBV28	-	TRBJ2-7	TGTGCCAGCAGTAAGGTGGATGGCTCCTACGAGCAGTACTTC	CASSKVDGSYEQYF
TRBD1	TRBV5-1	-	TRBJ1-2	TGCGCCAGCAGCTCCGGGACAGGGGTATACTATGGCTACACCTTC	CASSSGTGVYYGYTF
-	TRBV28	few	TRBJ1-6	TGTGCCAGCAGTTTGGGAGGGGGGGCCTCACCCCTCCACTTT	CASSLGGGASPLHF
-	TRBV27	-	TRBJ1-5	TGTGCCAGCAGCTACCAGGGACCCAATCAGCCCCAGCATTTT	CASSYQGPNQPQHF